There are many counts of the clone carrying this T cell receptor beta chain. Its antigen remains unknown. Attachment of unique molecular identifiers to individual cDNA molecules was performed in the library. Per the original data handling: Sample TCR counts, which ranged from about 23,224 to 750,000, had a median of roughly 92,000. TCRdb re-called the RACE reads through MiXCR, storing one row per CDR3 protein. The V and J calls here are based on TCRdb, not the publication. The table shows some 65,000 distinct CDR3 sequences, with under 7.5% occurring only once. The record originates from a study of human T cells and chemical hapten exposure. The wider study: Among samples, TCR yields varied mainly because of small differences in pooled library volume. Study results and limitations: DPC sensitization did not alter TCRs above 1 in 1000 frequency.

Stated time point: healthy volunteer bleed at 6 weeks. Total RNA extraction was carried out from unfractionated whole blood. The V segment lost 1 base and the J segment 2 bases; nucleotides outside the gene matches: 15. Germline assignment: CDR1 DFQATT and CDR2 SNEGSKA (reference sequence). This CDR3 is 19 amino acids long. This chain connects TRBV20-1 to TRBJ2-7; the match to TRBD2 covers 12 bases. This receptor was taken from a female donor in good health. Some clones in this sample may be carry-over from other donors' samples. Source material: whole blood. This chain's CDR3 is CSARAPTSGSQSRAYEQYF. The CDR3 DNA reads TGCAGTGCTAGAGCCCCGACTAGCGGGAGCCAGAGTAGAGCCTACGAGCAGTACTTC.